This T cell receptor beta chain is from a study of T cells in Graves' hyperthyroidism and ophthalmopathy. Uncontrolled infection, other autoimmune disease, pregnancy or lactation disqualified patients from enrolment. This clonotype came up many times. Per germline, CDR1 MNHEY and CDR2 SVGAGI. The CDR3 sequence is 15 residues long. Trimming pared 0 bases from V and 1 base from J, leaving 9 bases between. RNA transcripts were the template for amplifying TCR beta CDR3 regions. The HTBI primer set drove a first-round RT-PCR of the TCR CDR3. From the multiplex PCR reads, TCRdb called clonotypes with MiXCR, one entry per CDR3 protein. The sample contains about 34,000 distinct CDR3 sequences, about 53% of which appear only once.

The sample was blood. This TCR was sampled from a woman aged 35 to 49 with Graves' ophthalmopathy. V and J are TRBV6-5 and TRBJ1-2; D perhaps matches TRBD1 (5 bases). In DNA form, the CDR3 reads TGTGCCAGCAGTTACTCGAGACAGATTAACTATGGCTACACCTTC. Translation: CASSYSRQINYGYTF.